This T cell receptor (beta chain) was found in a study of T cell repertoires in cytomegalovirus infection. This clonotype has a handful of counts. TCRdb reanalysed the reads using MiXCR and keeps one entry per CDR3 protein. The sample yields a few hundred thousand distinct CDR3 sequences, approximately 15% seen once. CDR1 is WNHNN and CDR2 is SYGVQD in the germline V gene (reference sequence). CDR3 length: 12 amino acids. With 4 bases removed from V and 1 base from J, the gap between germline ends came to 4 bases. Sequenced: PBMCs. This chain joins TRBV10-1 and TRBJ1-1; no reliable D call. The receptor was isolated from a human donor in good health (CMV status not recorded). Some clones in this sample may be carry-over from other donors' samples. The CDR3 nucleotides are TGCGCCAGCAGTGGGTGGAACACTGAAGCTTTCTTT. Translating gives CASSGWNTEAFF.